Shown below are 30 T cell receptor beta chains from a single sample sequenced in a study of blood T cell repertoires in COVID-19. Assay used: immunoSEQ multiplex PCR; TCRdb lists only in-frame clones, some missing. Of tens of thousands of clones listed, 84% are singletons. Sequencing used peripheral blood. The receptors shown here come from a man between 50 and 59 years old with acute or convalescent COVID-19.

The chain uses TRBV28 and TRBJ1-1; no clear D gene. CDR1 MDHEN and CDR2 SYDVKM come from the germline V gene. Trimming took off 3 bases at V and 13 bases at J, with 21 bases between the two ends. The CDR3 runs to 14 residues. CDR3 sequence (DNA): TGTGCCAGCAGTTTTTATAGGCTTGGCGGGGTGGATTTCTTT. It translates to CASSFYRLGGVDFF.

V usage is TRBV29-1 and J usage is TRBJ1-1, with D possibly being TRBD1 (6 bases). CDR3 size: 12 residues. V shed 4 bases and J shed 5 bases, with 11 bases lying between them. Germline V gene sequence: CDR1 SQVTM, CDR2 ANQGSEA. CDR3 sequence: CSVVQGWTEAFF. CDR3 DNA sequence: TGCAGCGTTGTACAGGGTTGGACTGAAGCTTTCTTT.

This clone was seen just once. This chain uses TRBV28 with TRBJ2-5; 9 bases line up with TRBD2. This CDR3 contains 14 residues. J was trimmed by 3 bases and V by 7 bases; bases with no gene match: 6. Looked up from germline, CDR1 is MDHEN and CDR2 is SYDVKM. The CDR3 DNA follows: TGTGCCAGCACTGCGGGAGGGAGGGAAGAGACCCAGTACTTC. This translates into CASTAGGREETQYF.

The chain combines TRBV30 with TRBJ2-3, with 11 bases matching TRBD2. The V segment lost 2 bases and the J segment 2 bases; nucleotides outside the gene matches: 6. Germline V gene data show CDR1 as GTSNPN and CDR2 as SVGIG (reference sequence). The CDR3 totals 16 residues. CDR3 bases: TGTGCCTGGAGTCCACAGACTAGCGGGGTCACAGATACGCAGTATTTT. Its protein product is CAWSPQTSGVTDTQYF.

The chain couples TRBV11-2 to TRBJ2-7; the match to TRBD1 covers 8 bases. V was clipped by 4 bases and J by 7 bases; unmatched bases: 6. The CDR3 is 13 residues long. Germline CDR1 and CDR2: SGHAT and FQNNGV. The CDR3 region is CASSYGQGGEQYF. The CDR3 DNA sequence: TGTGCCAGCAGCTACGGACAGGGTGGTGAGCAGTACTTC.

As concerns this clone: One end of the junction is discordant with germline, which a read error may explain. CDR3 region: CSARSYDEQFF. CDR3 bases: TGCAGTGCCCGGAGCTACGATGAGCAGTTCTTC. The chain recombines TRBV20-1 with TRBJ2-1, with unresolved D. The CDR3 extends over 11 amino acids. Per germline, CDR1 DFQATT and CDR2 SNEGSKA (reference sequence).

The chain has TRBV5-5 and TRBJ1-6; 8 bases align to TRBD1. Germline CDR1 and CDR2: SGHKS and YYEKEE (reference sequence). The CDR3 totals 14 residues. Germline trimming cut 0 bases from V and 10 bases from J; bases unmatched to any gene: 3. The CDR3 sequence is CASSLGTGYSPLHF. The CDR3 DNA follows: TGTGCCAGCAGCTTGGGGACAGGGTACTCACCCCTCCACTTT.

This clone was observed once. The chain has TRBV4-3 and TRBJ2-1; TRBD2 matches at 11 bases. V gave up 1 base and J gave up 4 bases; unmatched junction bases: 6. CDR3 length: 17 amino acids. Germline V gene data show CDR1 as LGHNA and CDR2 as YSLEER. The CDR3 protein is CASSQVHLAGGYNEQFF. The CDR3 coding sequence is TGCGCCAGCAGCCAAGTACACCTAGCGGGGGGTTACAATGAGCAGTTCTTC.

The chain couples TRBV7-2 to TRBJ2-3; D unresolved. V was trimmed by 1 base and J by 3 bases, leaving 5 bases between them. This CDR3 has 13 amino acids. CDR1 is SGHTA, CDR2 FQGNSA, per germline. CDR3: CASSLGVTDTQYF. For the CDR3, the DNA is TGTGCCAGCAGCTTAGGCGTGACAGATACGCAGTATTTT. The whole variable domain, filled in from reference TRBV7-2 and TRBJ2-3, reads GAGVSQSPSNKVTEKGKDVELRCDPISGHTALYWYRQSLGQGLEFLIYFQGNSAPDKSGLPSDRFSAERTGGSVSTLTIQRTQQEDSAVYLCASSLGVTDTQYFGPGTRLTVL.

This clone was seen only once. The rearrangement joins TRBV18 to TRBJ1-1, with D maybe TRBD1 (6 bases). The CDR3 covers 15 residues. Trimming left V 6 bases short and J 5 bases short, with 19 bases between. Germline values: CDR1 KGHSH, CDR2 LQKENI. CDR3 DNA: TGTGCCAGCTCCCCCGGGGGGGGAGGGGGAACTGAAGCTTTCTTT. As protein: CASSPGGGGGTEAFF.

The chain couples TRBV9 to TRBJ1-5; no firm D call. The CDR3 consists of 13 residues. CDR1 SGDLS and CDR2 YYNGEE come from the germline V gene. V lost 5 bases, J lost 7 bases, and 13 bases lay in between. The CDR3 bases are TGTGCCAGCAGTATCGGGTCCTCCCAGCCCCAGCATTTT. It translates to CASSIGSSQPQHF.

This chain uses TRBV19 with TRBJ1-6; D remains unclear. Trimming took off 3 bases at V and 7 bases at J, with 7 bases between the two ends. The CDR3 totals 13 residues. Germline V gives CDR1 LNHDA, CDR2 SQIVND (reference sequence). This CDR3 reads CASSIKRNSPLHF. The CDR3 nucleotides are TGTGCCAGTAGTATTAAACGGAATTCACCCCTCCACTTT.

V usage is TRBV7-9 and J usage is TRBJ1-3; D gene uncertain. Germline CDR1 SEHNR, CDR2 FQNEAQ (reference sequence). The CDR3 sequence is 13 residues long. V lost 8 bases and J lost 1, with 9 bases in between. CDR3 protein: CASQENSGNTIYF. The CDR3 DNA reads TGTGCCAGCCAAGAGAATTCTGGAAACACCATATATTTT.

The V gene is TRBV24-1, the J gene TRBJ2-2; 14 positions agree with TRBD2. The germline V gene encodes CDR1 KGHDR and CDR2 SFDVKD. CDR3 length: 17 amino acids. V gave up 4 bases and J gave up 4 bases; unmatched junction bases: 4. DNA for the CDR3: TGTGCCACCAGTGAACTAGGACTAGCGGGGGGCACCGGGGAGCTGTTTTTT. This translates into CATSELGLAGGTGELFF.

J is TRBJ2-2 and V is TRBV2; the match to TRBD2 covers 13 bases. V was clipped by 3 bases and J by 8 bases; unmatched bases: 6. The CDR3 sequence is 16 residues long. Per germline, CDR1 SNHLY and CDR2 FYNNEI. The CDR3 region has the DNA TGTGCCAGCAGTGACTCCGAGACTAGCGGGAGGGGGGAGCTGTTTTTT. Translated, it gives CASSDSETSGRGELFF.

The chain joins TRBV24-1 to TRBJ2-3; D might be TRBD2 (6 bases). In germline, CDR1 is KGHDR, CDR2 SFDVKD. Trimming cost V 1 base and J 4 bases, with 11 bases left between them. This CDR3 is 15 amino acids long. CDR3 DNA: TGTGCCACCAGTGATTTTGTTAGCGGATCAGATACGCAGTATTTT. It is translated as CATSDFVSGSDTQYF.

This chain joins TRBV6-2 or TRBV6-3 and TRBJ2-2; 12 positions agree with TRBD2. The CDR3 loop spans 17 amino acids. After removal of 2 bases from V and 1 base from J, the junction contained 2 bases not matched to a gene. Germline CDR1 is MNHEY and CDR2 is SVGEGT. Written as DNA, the CDR3 is TGTGCCAGCAGTTACGTGGGACTAGCGGGGAACACCGGGGAGCTGTTTTTT. This translates into CASSYVGLAGNTGELFF.

The chain has TRBV5-1 and TRBJ1-5, with D uncertain. Germline V gene data show CDR1 as SGHRS and CDR2 as YFSETQ. The CDR3 is 14 residues long. V dropped 8 bases and J dropped 0 bases, with 12 bases sitting between them. CDR3 in DNA: TGCGCCAGGAGAAGCGGAAATAGCAATCAGCCCCAGCATTTT. Translating it yields CARRSGNSNQPQHF.

The V gene is TRBV5-1, the J gene TRBJ2-6; D possibly corresponds to TRBD2 (6 bases). Germline CDR1 and CDR2: SGHRS and YFSETQ. Trimming cost V 4 bases and J 0 bases, with 17 bases left between them. The CDR3 extends over 18 amino acids. The CDR3 protein is CASSPWAGRSSGANVLTF. The DNA of the CDR3 is TGCGCCAGCAGCCCTTGGGCGGGGCGAAGCTCTGGGGCCAACGTCCTGACTTTC.

V usage is TRBV7-2 and J usage is TRBJ1-6, with 7 nucleotides matching TRBD1. Germline lookup yields CDR1 SGHTA and CDR2 FQGNSA. The CDR3 spans 16 residues. V was pared by 4 bases and J by 7 bases, with 10 bases of the junction left unmatched. This CDR3 is CASSSTQGNGNSPLHF. The CDR3 nucleotides are TGTGCCAGCAGCTCAACACAGGGGAATGGCAATTCACCCCTCCACTTT.

The V gene is TRBV11-2, the J gene TRBJ2-7; perhaps TRBD2 as D (6 bases). Trimming took 1 base from V and 7 from J, leaving 14 bases between them. Per the germline V gene, CDR1 is SGHAT and CDR2 is FQNNGV. The CDR3 length is 14 residues. CDR3 coding DNA: TGTGCCAGCAGCTTAGTCCGGGGGAGTCGGGAGCAGTACTTC. It codes for CASSLVRGSREQYF.

This rearrangement joins TRBV28 to TRBJ1-2, with D perhaps matching TRBD1 (5 bases). Germline V gene lookup returns CDR1 MDHEN and CDR2 SYDVKM. The CDR3 sequence is 15 residues long. V was pared by 4 bases and J by 3 bases, with 15 bases between. The CDR3 here is CASSSNRWQDYGYTF. In DNA form, the CDR3 reads TGTGCCAGCAGTTCCAACAGGTGGCAAGACTATGGCTACACCTTC.

This chain uses TRBV6-1 with TRBJ1-2, with D uncertain. V was shortened by 2 bases and J by 4 bases, with 11 bases between the two germline ends. Germline lookup yields CDR1 MNHNS and CDR2 SASEGT. This CDR3 contains 14 residues. CDR3 DNA sequence: TGTGCCAGCAGTGAACGGGGAGGAACCTATGGCTACACCTTC. It translates to CASSERGGTYGYTF.

The chain uses TRBV15 and TRBJ2-5; 15 bases align to TRBD2. Germline V gives CDR1 LNHNV, CDR2 YYDKDF (reference sequence). There are 18 residues in the CDR3. After removal of 3 bases from V and 1 base from J, the junction contained 6 bases not matched to a gene. The CDR3: CATSRDGTSGRIQETQYF. CDR3 bases: TGTGCCACCAGCAGGGATGGGACTAGCGGGAGGATCCAAGAGACCCAGTACTTC.

This clone was counted only a few times. The J gene is TRBJ1-5, the V gene TRBV19, with D possibly matching TRBD1 (6 bases). Germline lookup yields CDR1 LNHDA and CDR2 SQIVND (reference sequence). There are 14 residues in the CDR3. V was cut by 5 bases and J by 0 bases, with 8 bases left in between. The CDR3 nucleotides are TGTGCCAGTAGTGAGGGGGATAGCAATCAGCCCCAGCATTTT. Translating it yields CASSEGDSNQPQHF.

The chain recombines TRBV30 with TRBJ1-6, with TRBD1 matching 8 bases. The CDR3 sequence is 15 residues long. CDR1 and CDR2 from the germline V gene are GTSNPN and SVGIG (reference sequence). With 5 bases clipped from V and 5 bases from J, the junction kept 8 bases outside the gene matches. CDR3 in amino acids: CAWQDDRGDNSPLHF. DNA of the CDR3: TGTGCCTGGCAGGACGACAGGGGAGATAATTCACCCCTCCACTTT.

The chain uses TRBV7-9 and TRBJ2-7; D might be TRBD2 (6 bases). The V end lost 0 bases, the J end lost 5 bases, and 8 bases lay between the germline ends. CDR3 length equals 13 residues. Germline V gene sequence: CDR1 SEHNR, CDR2 FQNEAQ (reference sequence). The CDR3 sequence is CASSLARGNEQYF. The CDR3 nucleotides read TGTGCCAGCAGCTTAGCTCGGGGGAACGAGCAGTACTTC.

V is TRBV5-6 and J is TRBJ1-2, with 9 bases lining up with TRBD1. The germline CDR1 and CDR2 sequences are SGHDT and YYEEEE. CDR3 length: 15 residues. V was clipped by 4 bases and J by 8 bases; unmatched bases: 12. The CDR3 is CASSKGTGPVRGYTF. In DNA, the CDR3 is TGTGCCAGCAGCAAAGGGACAGGGCCAGTTCGGGGCTACACCTTC.

The J gene is TRBJ2-7, the V gene TRBV6-5; D perhaps matches TRBD1 (5 bases). Trimming pared 8 bases from V and 6 bases from J, leaving 20 bases between. The CDR3 covers 14 residues. Germline values: CDR1 MNHEY, CDR2 SVGAGI. CDR3 nucleotides: TGTGCCAGCGGGTCGCAGTACCTTAGGGGCGAGCAGTACTTC. Encoded protein: CASGSQYLRGEQYF.

The chain links TRBV3-1 (or the pseudogene TRBV3-2) to TRBJ2-5; D might be TRBD2 (6 bases). The germline gives CDR1 LGHDT, CDR2 YNNKEL (reference sequence). Trimming pared 4 bases from V and 3 bases from J, leaving 12 bases between. This CDR3 has 14 residues. The CDR3 here is CASSPTTGEETQYF. The CDR3, as DNA: TGTGCCAGCAGCCCTACAACGGGAGAAGAGACCCAGTACTTC.